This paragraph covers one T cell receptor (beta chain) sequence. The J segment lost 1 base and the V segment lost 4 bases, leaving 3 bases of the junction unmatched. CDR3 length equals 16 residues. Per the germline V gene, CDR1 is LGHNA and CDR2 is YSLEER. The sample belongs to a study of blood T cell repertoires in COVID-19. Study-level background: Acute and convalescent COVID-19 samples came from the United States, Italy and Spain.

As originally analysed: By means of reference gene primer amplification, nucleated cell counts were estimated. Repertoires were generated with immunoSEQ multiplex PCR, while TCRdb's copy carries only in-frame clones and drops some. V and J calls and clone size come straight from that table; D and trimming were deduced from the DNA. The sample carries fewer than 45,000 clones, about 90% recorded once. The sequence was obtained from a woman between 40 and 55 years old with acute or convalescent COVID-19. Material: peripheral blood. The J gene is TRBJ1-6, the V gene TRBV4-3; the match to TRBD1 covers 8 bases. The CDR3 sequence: CASSRDRLSYNSPLHF. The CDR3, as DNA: TGCGCCAGCAGCCGGGACAGGTTGTCCTATAATTCACCCCTCCACTTT.